Following are 22 T cell receptor beta chains from one sample sequenced in a study of T cell changes during pregnancy in multiple sclerosis. TCRdb's copy holds only in-frame clones and misses some; the assay was immunoSEQ multiplex PCR. The data contain tens of thousands of clones, 80% to 95% of them singletons. The specimen comprised peripheral blood, sampled after pregnancy. The source of these receptors is a female donor in good health, enrolled as a control in a pregnancy study.

The chain combines TRBV7-9 with TRBJ2-3; maybe TRBD2 (6 bases). Per the germline V gene, CDR1 is SEHNR and CDR2 is FQNEAQ (reference sequence). The CDR3 is made up of 13 amino acids. V dropped 6 bases and J dropped 5 bases, with 12 bases sitting between them. CDR3 region: CASRTGDVDTQYF. CDR3 DNA: TGTGCCAGCAGAACGGGGGACGTAGATACGCAGTATTTT.

A note on this clone: This may come from a read error, since a much larger clone is one base off. The rearrangement uses TRBV5-6 and TRBJ2-7; maybe TRBD1 (5 bases). In germline, CDR1 is SGHDT, CDR2 YYEEEE. The CDR3 has 15 residues. CDR3 residues: CASSFLYQGSYEQHF. CDR3 nucleotides: TGTGCCAGCAGCTTCTTATATCAGGGATCCTACGAGCAGCACTTC.

The table lists this clone with a few counts. V and J are TRBV19 and TRBJ1-2, with D perhaps matching TRBD1 (6 bases). Germline CDR1 is LNHDA and CDR2 is SQIVND (reference sequence). Trimming shortened V by 3 bases and J by 5 bases, and 10 bases separated the two germline ends. The CDR3 length is 13 residues. Here the CDR3 reads CASSIPTGYGYTF. CDR3 nucleotide sequence: TGTGCCAGTAGTATCCCCACAGGGTATGGCTACACCTTC.

The J gene is TRBJ2-2, the V gene TRBV4-2, with D tentatively TRBD2 (5 bases). The CDR3 length is 16 residues. Germline-derived CDR1 and CDR2 are LGHNA and YNFKEQ. The V end was cut by 2 bases, the J end by 0 bases, with 10 bases between. The CDR3: CASSQSHGANTGELFF. CDR3 nucleotides: TGTGCCAGCAGCCAAAGCCACGGGGCGAACACCGGGGAGCTGTTTTTT.

This chain uses TRBV11-2 with TRBJ1-2; TRBD1 aligns across 8 bases. Looked up from germline, CDR1 is SGHAT and CDR2 is FQNNGV. The ends lost 4 bases at V and 6 bases at J; junction bases unmatched: 19. The CDR3 is made up of 18 amino acids. The CDR3 bases are TGTGCCAGCAGCTCTTGGGGAATTAAAACAGGGGGAGTGGATGGCTACACCTTC. It encodes CASSSWGIKTGGVDGYTF.

V usage is TRBV9 and J usage is TRBJ2-4; TRBD2 might be the D (8 bases). CDR1 and CDR2 (germline): SGDLS, YYNGEE. The CDR3 consists of 15 residues. V was shortened by 3 bases and J by 6 bases, with 16 bases between the two germline ends. The CDR3 region has the DNA TGTGCCAGCAGCGCAGGACAGGCGGGGGGAAACATTCAGTACTTC. It codes for CASSAGQAGGNIQYF.

CDR3 residues: CASSLRSRAYSNQPQHF. The CDR3 coding sequence is TGTGCCAGCAGCTTAAGGTCCAGGGCGTATAGCAATCAGCCCCAGCATTTT. This chain joins TRBV7-2 and TRBJ1-5; D perhaps matches TRBD1 (5 bases). With 2 bases removed from V and 0 bases from J, the gap between germline ends came to 14 bases. This CDR3 contains 17 residues. CDR1 is SGHTA and CDR2 is FQGNSA in the germline V gene.

The count of this clone is one. The V call is TRBV4-3, the J call TRBJ2-3; maybe TRBD2 (6 bases). Per the germline V gene, CDR1 is LGHNA and CDR2 is YSLEER. This CDR3 is built from 13 residues. V lost 2 bases, J lost 8 bases, and 11 bases lay in between. Here the CDR3 DNA reads TGCGCCAGCAGCCAAAGTAAGGGAGGTACGCAGTATTTT. Encoded protein: CASSQSKGGTQYF.

The gene calls are TRBV6-1 and TRBJ2-1; D possibly corresponds to TRBD1 (6 bases). V was pared by 0 bases and J by 7 bases, with 10 bases between. The CDR3 totals 14 residues. CDR1 is MNHNS, CDR2 SASEGT, per germline. The CDR3 region has the DNA TGTGCCAGCAGTGAAGCGCTTAGGGGGAATGAGCAGTTCTTC. Translated, it gives CASSEALRGNEQFF.

This chain links TRBV10-3 with TRBJ2-1; 9 bases map to TRBD1. The V gene's germline CDR1 is ENHRY and CDR2 SYGVKD. V shed 8 bases and J 6 bases; nucleotides not matched to a gene: 8. The CDR3 is 14 residues long. CDR3 nucleotides: TGTGCCATCGGGGACAGGGTAGTGGGCAATGAGCAGTTCTTC. Translated, it gives CAIGDRVVGNEQFF.

This rearrangement joins TRBV19 to TRBJ2-7, with 9 nucleotides matching TRBD2. Germline V gene sequence: CDR1 LNHDA, CDR2 SQIVND (reference sequence). The CDR3 is 16 amino acids. J lost 0 bases, V lost 1 base, and 4 bases had no gene match. CDR3 sequence reads: CASSIGLAGISYEQYF. Here the CDR3 DNA reads TGTGCCAGTAGTATAGGTCTAGCGGGGATCTCCTACGAGCAGTACTTC. Complete variable domain (other parts from reference TRBV19 and TRBJ2-7): DGGITQSPKYLFRKEGQNVTLSCEQNLNHDAMYWYRQDPGQGLRLIYYSQIVNDFQKGDIAEGYSVSREKKESFPLTVTSAQKNPTAFYLCASSIGLAGISYEQYFGPGTRLTVT.

The rearrangement links TRBV9 to TRBJ2-1, with 12 nucleotides matching TRBD2. Germline V gene lookup returns CDR1 SGDLS and CDR2 YYNGEE. V shed 3 bases and J 10 bases; nucleotides not matched to a gene: 8. The CDR3 contains 15 residues. CDR3 loop: CASSGTSGDVGEQFF. The CDR3, as DNA: TGTGCCAGCAGCGGGACTAGCGGGGACGTTGGGGAGCAGTTCTTC.

The chain carries TRBV4-3 and TRBJ2-5; perhaps TRBD2 as D (5 bases). The germline gives CDR1 LGHNA, CDR2 YSLEER. Trimming took off 4 bases at V and 5 bases at J, with 14 bases between the two ends. The CDR3 has 14 amino acids. In nucleotides, the CDR3 is TGCGCCAGCAGCCCGGGATTAGTATCGGAGACCCAGTACTTC. Its protein product is CASSPGLVSETQYF.

The CDR3 is CASSFGSAIRQTGELFF. In DNA, the CDR3 is TGTGCCAGCAGCTTTGGCTCAGCGATTAGACAGACCGGGGAGCTGTTTTTT. The V and J genes are TRBV7-2 and TRBJ2-2; tentative D call: TRBD1 (5 bases). Germline assignment: CDR1 SGHTA and CDR2 FQGNSA. Between the trimmed V and J ends, which lost 3 bases and 5 bases, there was a span of 19 bases. The CDR3 contains 17 residues. Full variable domain (missing parts from reference TRBV7-2 and TRBJ2-2): GAGVSQSPSNKVTEKGKDVELRCDPISGHTALYWYRQSLGQGLEFLIYFQGNSAPDKSGLPSDRFSAERTGGSVSTLTIQRTQQEDSAVYLCASSFGSAIRQTGELFFGEGSRLTVL.

The rearrangement links TRBV4-1 to TRBJ2-7, with 8 bases fitting TRBD1. V shed 4 bases, J shed 2 bases, and the junction held 10 bases outside the gene matches. CDR1 is MGHRA and CDR2 is YSYEKL in the germline V gene. CDR3 size: 16 residues. The CDR3 sequence: CASSPPVDRGPYEQYF. CDR3 coding DNA: TGCGCCAGCAGCCCCCCCGTCGACAGGGGTCCCTACGAGCAGTACTTC.

This clone was observed a few times. V usage is TRBV19 and J usage is TRBJ1-1, with 7 bases aligning to TRBD1. J was trimmed by 4 bases and V by 6 bases; bases with no gene match: 8. The CDR3 totals 14 residues. CDR1 LNHDA and CDR2 SQIVND come from the germline V gene (reference sequence). CDR3 loop: CASSDVTGATEAFF. CDR3 DNA: TGTGCCAGTAGCGACGTAACAGGGGCCACTGAAGCTTTCTTT.

The rearrangement joins TRBV5-4 to TRBJ2-3, with D perhaps TRBD2 (5 bases). Trimming pared 4 bases from V and 5 bases from J, leaving 11 bases between. The length of the CDR3 is 13 residues. CDR1 and CDR2 from the germline V gene are SGHNT and YYREEE (reference sequence). CDR3 loop: CASSLLVRDTQYF. The CDR3 DNA reads TGTGCCAGCAGCCTACTAGTTAGAGATACGCAGTATTTT.

The chain uses TRBV7-9 and TRBJ1-1, with D perhaps TRBD1 (5 bases). The CDR3 is 14 amino acids. Per germline, CDR1 SEHNR and CDR2 FQNEAQ (reference sequence). V shed 5 bases and J shed 0 bases, with 10 bases lying between them. The CDR3 is CASSDGGMNTEAFF. The CDR3 DNA reads TGTGCCAGCAGCGATGGGGGGATGAACACTGAAGCTTTCTTT.

This chain uses TRBV7-9 with TRBJ1-2; 7 bases map to TRBD1. Looked up from germline, CDR1 is SEHNR and CDR2 is FQNEAQ (reference sequence). The CDR3 covers 16 residues. Trimming took 4 bases from V and 1 from J; bases not matched to a gene: 9. The CDR3 here is CASSSESGTVNYGYTF. CDR3 DNA: TGTGCCAGCAGCTCCGAATCCGGGACAGTTAACTATGGCTACACCTTC.

The chain carries TRBV11-2 and TRBJ2-1, with 12 bases aligning to TRBD2. The CDR3 loop spans 18 amino acids. V gave up 5 bases and J gave up 4 bases; unmatched junction bases: 12. Germline lookup yields CDR1 SGHAT and CDR2 FQNNGV. DNA of the CDR3: TGTGCCAGCAGCCCCAGCCTGGGGACTAGCGGGTTTTACAATGAGCAGTTCTTC. It yields the protein CASSPSLGTSGFYNEQFF.

The chain carries TRBV5-6 and TRBJ1-2; D ambiguous. The ends were cut back, 0 bases at V and 3 bases at J, with 12 bases in the middle. The CDR3 runs 15 residues. CDR1 SGHDT and CDR2 YYEEEE come from the germline V gene. CDR3 in amino acids: CASSLAPRRDYGYTF. For the CDR3, the DNA is TGTGCCAGCAGCTTGGCCCCTCGGAGGGACTATGGCTACACCTTC.

CDR3 DNA sequence: TGCGCCAGCAGCCCTGGGCAGGGGGCGATCTATGGAGATACGCAGTATTTT. Its protein product is CASSPGQGAIYGDTQYF. The chain joins TRBV5-1 to TRBJ2-3; 8 nucleotides agree with TRBD1. Per the germline V gene, CDR1 is SGHRS and CDR2 is YFSETQ. The CDR3 sequence is 17 residues long. Trimming cost V 4 bases and J 5 bases; bases outside gene matches: 15.